This T cell receptor (beta chain) comes out of a study of CD4 T cells in relation to SARS-CoV-2 and coronaviruses. Findings and limits, study-wide: Crossreactive clones expanded significantly less to SARS-CoV-2 than monoreactive clones.

Regarding this clone: Its target is unknown.

Here immunoSEQ multiplex PCR was the method, and the copy in TCRdb shows in-frame clones only, minus some. The table records approximately 30,000 clones, just under 75% of them present only once. CD4+ T cells from unexposed donors were obtained before the COVID-19 pandemic (2011-2018). After less than 11 days of culture, CD4+ T cells were isolated. As cell numbers allowed, unexposed-donor CD4+ T cells faced SARS-CoV-2 S/N and four cold-coronavirus spikes. The sequence derives from a human donor in good health. Sequencing used CD4+ T cells from PBMCs, cultured in vitro.

The chain's CDR3 is CASSRPPDTQYF. The CDR3 nucleotides are TGTGCCAGCAGTCGCCCGCCAGATACGCAGTATTTT. The chain links TRBV12-3 or TRBV12-4 to TRBJ2-3; no definite D call. Trimming left V 5 bases short and J 4 bases short, with 7 bases between. This CDR3 contains 12 residues.